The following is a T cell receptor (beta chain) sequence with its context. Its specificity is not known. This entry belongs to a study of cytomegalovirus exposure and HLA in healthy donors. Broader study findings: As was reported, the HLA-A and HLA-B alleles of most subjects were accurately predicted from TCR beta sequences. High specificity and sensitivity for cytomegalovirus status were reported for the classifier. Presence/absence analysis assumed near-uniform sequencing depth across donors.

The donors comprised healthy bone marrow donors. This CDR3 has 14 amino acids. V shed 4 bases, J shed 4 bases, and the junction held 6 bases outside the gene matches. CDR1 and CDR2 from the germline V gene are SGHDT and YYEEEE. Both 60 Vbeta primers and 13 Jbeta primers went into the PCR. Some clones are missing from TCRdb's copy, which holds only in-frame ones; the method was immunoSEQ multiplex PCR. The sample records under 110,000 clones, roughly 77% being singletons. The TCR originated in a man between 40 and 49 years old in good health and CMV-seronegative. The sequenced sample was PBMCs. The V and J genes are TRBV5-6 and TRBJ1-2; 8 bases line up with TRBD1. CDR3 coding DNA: TGTGCCAGCAGCATGACAGGGGTCGGCTATGGCTACACCTTC. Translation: CASSMTGVGYGYTF.